What follows describes a single TCR beta chain. This CDR3 is built from 15 residues. Per the germline V gene, CDR1 is SGHNT and CDR2 is YYREEE (reference sequence). J lost 3 bases, V lost 2 bases, and 7 bases had no gene match. The data were produced by immunoSEQ multiplex PCR, yet TCRdb's version contains in-frame clones alone and is incomplete. Here the sample spans roughly 80,000 clones, 85% to 95% being singletons. The source of the sample is a study of technical replicates of blood from several donors. Sample: T cells isolated from PBMCs. This sequence originates from a human donor in good health. The chain uses TRBV5-4 and TRBJ2-7, with 8 bases aligning to TRBD2. CDR3 protein: CASSLGTSLFYEQYF. DNA for the CDR3: TGTGCCAGCAGCTTAGGGACTAGTCTGTTCTACGAGCAGTACTTC.